This TCR beta chain was retrieved from a study of human T cells and chemical hapten exposure. The overall study: Diphenylcyclopropenone was administered weekly to the scalp of patients throughout the roughly 22-week study. Whole-study findings and limits: Compared to controls, expanded TCRs made significantly more large clusters of similar CDR3s.

The germline V gene has CDR1 SGDLS and CDR2 YYNGEE. This CDR3 has 13 residues. The V gene end was trimmed by 3 bases and the J gene end by 6 bases; junction bases not matched to a gene: 3. A word on this clonotype: Its antigen remains unidentified.

As to treatment: therapeutic diphenylcyclopropenone sensitization with weekly scalp DPC. Unique molecular identifiers were attached to individual cDNA molecules during library preparation. TCRdb re-derived calls from the reads in MiXCR, one entry per CDR3 protein. This sample yields 550 to 700 distinct CDR3 sequences, of which roughly 75% are seen a single time; about an eighth belongs to the top ten. The chain combines TRBV9 with TRBJ2-7; 10 positions agree with TRBD1. This TCR was recovered from an adult with alopecia areata. Some clones in this sample may be carry-over from other donors' samples. This table probably holds off-target reads from a library built for another chain. The sequenced sample was whole blood, obtained before DPC sensitization or 2, 6, or about 24 weeks after (not recorded which). The CDR3 DNA sequence: TGTGCCAGCAGCGCCGGGACAGGGGCCGAGCAGTACTTC. Amino acid sequence: CASSAGTGAEQYF.